These 21 T cell receptor beta chains came from one sample sequenced in a study of blood T cells in healthy people across ages. The authors ran a second PCR of about 6 to 11 cycles using a sample-barcoded 5' primer and a J-beta primer mix. TCRdb processed the 5' RACE reads anew with MiXCR; each CDR3 protein has one entry. In the table there are about 930,000 distinct CDR3 sequences, under 35% of which are singletons. Another study also made use of these data, one on T cells of mothers and their children.

Sequencing was carried out using blood. These receptors were obtained from a woman aged 40 to 50 in good health.

To note about this clonotype: Relative to the germline gene, one junction end is altered; a read error may explain this. The V gene is TRBV12-3 or TRBV12-4, the J gene TRBJ1-1; D not resolved. CDR3 size: 13 residues. Here the CDR3 reads CTSTPGVNTEAFF. For the CDR3, the DNA is TGTACCAGCACCCCGGGAGTTAACACTGAAGCTTTCTTT.

This clonotype has only a few counts. This sequence may be a read error, since a much larger clone differs from it by one base. The chain uses TRBV6-6 and TRBJ2-3; TRBD2 is a possible D gene (5 bases). The CDR3 consists of 14 residues. CDR1 is MNHNY, CDR2 SVGAGI, per germline (reference sequence). Here the CDR3 DNA reads TGTGCCAGCAGCGCCACTGCTAGCACAGATGCGCAGTATTTT. This sequence encodes CASSATASTDAQYF.

This rearrangement joins TRBV5-1 to TRBJ1-4; perhaps TRBD1 as D (5 bases). Germline CDR1 is SGHRS and CDR2 is YFSETQ. V gave up 5 bases and J gave up 3 bases, with 14 bases separating them. This CDR3 comprises 15 residues. In nucleotides, the CDR3 is TGCGCCAGCAGTGGGAGGGACCGATCTAATGAAAAACTGTTTTTT. Encoded protein: CASSGRDRSNEKLFF.

The J gene is TRBJ2-5, the V gene TRBV11-1; TRBD1 matches at 10 bases. TRBJ2-7 explains the end of the DNA better; the J call may be wrong. The V gene's germline CDR1 is SGHAT and CDR2 FQDESV (reference sequence). There are 14 residues in the CDR3. The CDR3 DNA sequence: TGTGCCAGCAGCTGGGACAGGGGATCCGGCGAGCAGTACTTC. Translation gives CASSWDRGSGEQYF.

As for this clonotype: A much larger clone differs from this one at a single base, so this may be a read error. The chain recombines TRBV12-3 or TRBV12-4 with TRBJ2-5, with D possibly being TRBD1 (6 bases). This CDR3 is 12 amino acids long. The V end lost 7 bases, the J end lost 11 bases, and 17 bases lay between the germline ends. DNA of the CDR3: TGTGCCAGCAACTTAGGGGGAAATGAGCAGTACTTC. This encodes CASNLGGNEQYF.

The chain is built from TRBV7-8 and TRBJ2-1, with 7 bases that match TRBD2. The CDR3 length is 15 residues. V lost 5 bases, J lost 7 bases, and 11 bases stayed unmatched. Per germline, CDR1 SGHVS and CDR2 FQNEAQ. Written as DNA, the CDR3 is TGTGCCAGCAGCGGAGTCCGAGCGGGGCCAAATGAGCAGTTCTTC. Translation: CASSGVRAGPNEQFF.

The genes are TRBV19 and TRBJ2-1, with a tentative D call TRBD2 (6 bases). The CDR3 is made up of 13 amino acids. CDR1 LNHDA and CDR2 SQIVND come from the germline V gene (reference sequence). V lost 3 bases, J lost 7 bases, and 10 bases lay in between. The CDR3 sequence is CASSMAGRNEQFF. For the CDR3, the DNA is TGTGCCAGTAGTATGGCAGGGAGGAATGAGCAGTTCTTC. Based on the CDR3 plus reference TRBV19 and TRBJ2-1, the full variable domain is DGGITQSPKYLFRKEGQNVTLSCEQNLNHDAMYWYRQDPGQGLRLIYYSQIVNDFQKGDIAEGYSVSREKKESFPLTVTSAQKNPTAFYLCASSMAGRNEQFFGPGTRLTVL.

The chain links TRBV28 to TRBJ1-4, with a possible D match to TRBD1 (6 bases). The CDR3 totals 17 residues. CDR1 and CDR2 from the germline V gene are MDHEN and SYDVKM. The V end was cut by 3 bases, the J end by 0 bases, with 14 bases between. CDR3 region: CASSFIPDSSTNEKLFF. The CDR3 nucleotides read TGTGCCAGCAGTTTCATCCCGGACAGCTCAACTAATGAAAAACTGTTTTTT. The entire variable domain, with the rest obtained from reference TRBV28 and TRBJ1-4, is as follows: DVKVTQSSRYLVKRTGEKVFLECVQDMDHENMFWYRQDPGLGLRLIYFSYDVKMKEKGDIPEGYSVSREKKERFSLILESASTNQTSMYLCASSFIPDSSTNEKLFFGSGTQLSVL.

A few counts support this clonotype. V gene TRBV20-1 combines with J gene TRBJ2-1; 10 bases map to TRBD2. V lost 6 bases, J lost 3 bases, and 8 bases stayed unmatched. The CDR3 is made up of 15 amino acids. The germline V gene has CDR1 DFQATT and CDR2 SNEGSKA (reference sequence). CDR3 residues: CSAAEERGGYNEQFF. DNA of the CDR3: TGCAGTGCCGCCGAGGAGCGGGGGGGCTACAATGAGCAGTTCTTC.

This clonotype was detected a few times. V gene TRBV27 combines with J gene TRBJ2-7; TRBD2 might be the D (6 bases). CDR3 size: 13 residues. Germline values: CDR1 MNHEY, CDR2 SMNVEV (reference sequence). V lost 4 bases, J lost 7 bases, and 14 bases lay in between. CDR3 in DNA: TGTGCCAGCAGTTCGACAGCGGCGGGGGAGCAGTACTTC. This gives the protein CASSSTAAGEQYF.

This clonotype appeared many times. The rearrangement joins TRBV12-5 to TRBJ2-5; D uncertain. The CDR3 is made up of 14 amino acids. CDR1 and CDR2 (germline): LGHNT, FRNRAP. With 1 base removed from V and 0 bases from J, the gap between germline ends came to 6 bases. CDR3 DNA: TGTGCTAGTGGTTTGGAGACTCACCAAGAGACCCAGTACTTC. Its protein is CASGLETHQETQYF.

V gene TRBV5-1 combines with J gene TRBJ2-2; 9 positions agree with TRBD2. Germline trimming cut 2 bases from V and 7 bases from J; bases unmatched to any gene: 9. From germline, CDR1 is SGHRS and CDR2 YFSETQ. This CDR3 comprises 16 residues. The CDR3 DNA sequence: TGCGCCAGCAGCTTCCGGACTAGCGAGGAGAGCGGGGAGCTGTTTTTT. This translates into CASSFRTSEESGELFF.

In its sample, this clonotype was seen many times. The chain recombines TRBV27 with TRBJ2-7; D gene ambiguous. This CDR3 is 14 amino acids long. Trimming stripped 5 bases from V and 1 base from J, with 12 bases between. CDR1 is MNHEY, CDR2 SMNVEV, per germline (reference sequence). CDR3 sequence: CASSGSDMSYEQYF. The DNA for the CDR3 is TGTGCCAGCAGTGGGTCCGATATGTCCTACGAGCAGTACTTC.

This clonotype has a handful of counts. The chain employs TRBV6-5 and TRBJ2-3, with TRBD2 as a possible D gene (6 bases). CDR1 and CDR2 from the germline V gene are MNHEY and SVGAGI. The CDR3 consists of 15 residues. V was shortened by 2 bases and J by 1 base, with 10 bases between the two germline ends. The CDR3 spells CASSYAGRRTDTQYF. The CDR3 DNA follows: TGTGCCAGCAGTTACGCGGGGAGGCGCACAGATACGCAGTATTTT.

Of note for this clonotype: A much larger clone sits a single nucleotide away, making a read error possible. The genes are TRBV5-1 and TRBJ1-2; TRBD1 agrees at 8 bases. Germline values: CDR1 SGHRS, CDR2 YFSETQ. This CDR3 spans 15 amino acids. CDR3 in amino acids: CASSLVVGQGGGHTF. The CDR3 DNA is TGCGCCAGCAGCTTGGTCGTAGGACAGGGCGGTGGCCACACCTTC.

The chain links TRBV5-1 to TRBJ1-2, with 9 bases identical to TRBD1. V was clipped by 4 bases and J by 8 bases; unmatched bases: 15. The V gene's germline CDR1 is SGHRS and CDR2 YFSETQ. The CDR3 has 16 amino acids. The CDR3 region is CASSTNGPGQGSGYTF. The CDR3 nucleotides are TGCGCCAGCAGCACCAACGGACCGGGACAGGGTTCCGGCTACACCTTC.

This chain uses TRBV29-1 with TRBJ1-5; maybe TRBD1 (6 bases). Per the germline V gene, CDR1 is SQVTM and CDR2 is ANQGSEA. Trimming cost V 6 bases and J 5 bases, with 14 bases left between them. The CDR3 contains 13 residues. The CDR3 nucleotides read TGCAGCGTCGCGTACAGGGATGATCAGCCCCAGCATTTT. Encoded protein: CSVAYRDDQPQHF.

This clonotype was observed many times. The chain joins TRBV15 to TRBJ2-4; 7 positions match TRBD2. The J segment lost 4 bases and the V segment lost 1 base, leaving 4 bases of the junction unmatched. Germline V gene sequence: CDR1 LNHNV, CDR2 YYDKDF (reference sequence). The CDR3 consists of 15 residues. The CDR3 region is CATSRAGTTKNIQYF. In DNA form, the CDR3 reads TGTGCCACCAGCAGAGCCGGGACTACAAAAAACATTCAGTACTTC.

This sequence joins TRBV6-5 and TRBJ2-5, with D perhaps matching TRBD2 (6 bases). V shed 6 bases and J shed 11 bases, with 19 bases lying between them. CDR1 is MNHEY, CDR2 SVGAGI, per germline. The CDR3 contains 13 residues. CDR3 DNA: TGTGCCAGCAGCAACTGGGACCGCGGGAAGCAGTACTTC. Translated: CASSNWDRGKQYF.

This chain connects TRBV4-1 to TRBJ1-2; a possible D gene is TRBD1 (6 bases). Trimming left V 0 bases short and J 8 bases short, with 19 bases between. The CDR3 contains 16 residues. Germline V gives CDR1 MGHRA, CDR2 YSYEKL. CDR3 sequence reads: CASSQDNRVLFRGYTF. The CDR3 DNA sequence: TGCGCCAGCAGCCAAGATAACAGGGTTTTATTTAGGGGCTACACCTTC.

This clonotype has more than one count but fewer than ten. This chain's CDR3 is CASSLNARGQDTKETQYF. CDR3 bases: TGCGCCAGCAGCTTGAATGCCCGGGGACAGGACACTAAAGAGACCCAGTACTTC. This chain joins TRBV5-1 and TRBJ2-5; 8 bases map to TRBD1. Germline V gene data show CDR1 as SGHRS and CDR2 as YFSETQ. V dropped 1 base and J dropped 3; count of bases not matched to a gene: 14. This CDR3 spans 18 amino acids.